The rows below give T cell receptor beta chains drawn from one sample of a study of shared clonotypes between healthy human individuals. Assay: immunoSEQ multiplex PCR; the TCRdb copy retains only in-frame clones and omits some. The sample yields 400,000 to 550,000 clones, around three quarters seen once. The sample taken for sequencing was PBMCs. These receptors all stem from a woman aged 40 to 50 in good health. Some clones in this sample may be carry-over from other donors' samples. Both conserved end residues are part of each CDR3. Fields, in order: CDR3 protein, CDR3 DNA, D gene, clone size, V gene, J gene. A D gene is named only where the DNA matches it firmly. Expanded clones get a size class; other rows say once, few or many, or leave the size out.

cdr3_aa: CASSSTPTSGSYNEQFF
cdr3_nt: TGCGCCAGCAGCTCCACACCTACTAGCGGGAGTTACAATGAGCAGTTCTTC
d_call: TRBD2
clone_size: .
v_call: TRBV5-1
j_call: TRBJ2-1

cdr3_aa: CASSLGPNTEAFF
cdr3_nt: TGTGCCAGTAGTCTGGGACCTAACACTGAAGCTTTCTTT
d_call: .
clone_size: .
v_call: TRBV19
j_call: TRBJ1-1

cdr3_aa: CASSQDGLSNTGELFF
cdr3_nt: TGCGCCAGCAGCCAAGATGGATTATCGAACACCGGGGAGCTGTTTTTT
d_call: .
clone_size: .
v_call: TRBV4-3
j_call: TRBJ2-2

cdr3_aa: CASSLVSRNEQFF
cdr3_nt: TGTGCCAGCAGTTTAGTTAGTCGGAATGAGCAGTTCTTC
d_call: .
clone_size: few
v_call: TRBV28
j_call: TRBJ2-1

cdr3_aa: CASSQDYREPYNEQFF
cdr3_nt: TGCGCCAGCAGCCAAGATTACCGGGAACCCTACAATGAGCAGTTCTTC
d_call: .
clone_size: .
v_call: TRBV4-3
j_call: TRBJ2-1

cdr3_aa: CASSSFSQETQYF
cdr3_nt: TGTGCCAGCAGCTCCTTCTCGCAAGAGACCCAGTACTTC
d_call: .
clone_size: .
v_call: TRBV13
j_call: TRBJ2-5

cdr3_aa: CASSSGQGLNNEQFF
cdr3_nt: TGTGCCAGCAGTTCAGGACAGGGTCTGAATAATGAGCAGTTCTTC
d_call: TRBD1
clone_size: .
v_call: TRBV6-4
j_call: TRBJ2-1

cdr3_aa: CASSLQFNTEAFF
cdr3_nt: TGTGCCAGCAGCTTACAGTTCAACACTGAAGCTTTCTTT
d_call: .
clone_size: .
v_call: TRBV7-9
j_call: TRBJ1-1

cdr3_aa: CASSQDAGRAETQYF
cdr3_nt: TGTGCCAGCAGCCAAGATGCAGGCAGGGCAGAGACCCAGTACTTC
d_call: .
clone_size: .
v_call: TRBV14
j_call: TRBJ2-5

cdr3_aa: CASSLWSGRHTEAFF
cdr3_nt: TGCGCCAGCAGCTTGTGGTCAGGGAGGCACACTGAAGCTTTCTTT
d_call: .
clone_size: .
v_call: TRBV5-1
j_call: TRBJ1-1

cdr3_aa: CASSQDYGLAGETQYF
cdr3_nt: TGCGCCAGCAGCCAAGATTACGGCCTAGCGGGAGAGACCCAGTACTTC
d_call: TRBD2
clone_size: once
v_call: TRBV4-3
j_call: TRBJ2-5

cdr3_aa: CASSPRGAWGQETQYF
cdr3_nt: TGTGCCAGCAGCCCAAGGGGGGCGTGGGGCCAAGAGACCCAGTACTTC
d_call: .
clone_size: .
v_call: TRBV11-2
j_call: TRBJ2-5

cdr3_aa: CASSYSSGYTDTQYF
cdr3_nt: TGTGCCAGCAGTTACTCTAGCGGCTACACAGATACGCAGTATTTT
d_call: .
clone_size: .
v_call: TRBV6-6
j_call: TRBJ2-3

cdr3_aa: CASSAPWGEGHYNEQFF
cdr3_nt: TGTGCCAGCAGTGCCCCTTGGGGGGAGGGCCACTACAATGAGCAGTTCTTC
d_call: TRBD2
clone_size: few
v_call: TRBV6-4
j_call: TRBJ2-1

cdr3_aa: CASRLTSGSYNEQFF
cdr3_nt: TGCGCCAGCAGACTCACTAGCGGGAGCTACAATGAGCAGTTCTTC
d_call: TRBD2
clone_size: .
v_call: TRBV4-1
j_call: TRBJ2-1

cdr3_aa: CASTDPRGLDKNIQYF
cdr3_nt: TGTGCCAGCACCGATCCTCGGGGGCTGGACAAAAACATTCAGTACTTC
d_call: .
clone_size: .
v_call: TRBV6-6
j_call: TRBJ2-4

cdr3_aa: CASSPGLNQPQHF
cdr3_nt: TGTGCCAGCTCACCAGGACTCAATCAGCCCCAGCATTTT
d_call: .
clone_size: .
v_call: TRBV18
j_call: TRBJ1-5

cdr3_aa: CASSLGGYGYTF
cdr3_nt: TGTGCCAGCAGCTTAGGGGGCTATGGCTACACCTTC
d_call: .
clone_size: few
v_call: TRBV11-2
j_call: TRBJ1-2

cdr3_aa: CASTAGPSGEGEQYF
cdr3_nt: TGTGCCAGCACGGCCGGTCCTAGCGGAGAAGGCGAGCAGTACTTC
d_call: TRBD2
clone_size: .
v_call: TRBV9
j_call: TRBJ2-7

cdr3_aa: CASSSGGGGRQYF
cdr3_nt: TGTGCCAGCAGCTCCGGTGGGGGCGGGAGGCAGTACTTC
d_call: .
clone_size: .
v_call: TRBV7-9
j_call: TRBJ2-7

cdr3_aa: CASSQDSSGIHNEQFF
cdr3_nt: TGTGCCAGCAGCCAAGACTCCAGCGGGATCCACAATGAGCAGTTCTTC
d_call: TRBD2
clone_size: .
v_call: TRBV4-2
j_call: TRBJ2-1

cdr3_aa: CASSRRGPGKTYEQYF
cdr3_nt: TGTGCCAGCAGCAGAAGGGGACCAGGGAAAACCTACGAGCAGTACTTC
d_call: .
clone_size: .
v_call: TRBV21-1
j_call: TRBJ2-7

cdr3_aa: CASSLTGTGEQYF
cdr3_nt: TGTGCCAGCAGCTTAACCGGAACGGGAGAGCAGTACTTC
d_call: .
clone_size: .
v_call: TRBV7-9
j_call: TRBJ2-7

cdr3_aa: CASSSGLAGGPGNEQFF
cdr3_nt: TGTGCCAGCAGTTCGGGACTAGCGGGAGGGCCGGGTAATGAGCAGTTCTTC
d_call: TRBD2
clone_size: .
v_call: TRBV7-9
j_call: TRBJ2-1

cdr3_aa: CASSYAPLNYGYTF
cdr3_nt: TGTGCCAGCAGTTACGCCCCACTAAACTATGGCTACACCTTC
d_call: .
clone_size: few
v_call: TRBV6-5
j_call: TRBJ1-2

cdr3_aa: CASSLGGLAGLSDTQYF
cdr3_nt: TGTGCCAGCAGCTTAGGGGGACTAGCGGGATTGTCAGATACGCAGTATTTT
d_call: TRBD2
clone_size: .
v_call: TRBV7-2
j_call: TRBJ2-3

cdr3_aa: CASSLGAGAQVDNEQFF
cdr3_nt: TGTGCCAGCAGCTTAGGAGCGGGAGCCCAGGTGGACAATGAGCAGTTCTTC
d_call: TRBD2
clone_size: .
v_call: TRBV7-9
j_call: TRBJ2-1

cdr3_aa: CAWSVRGGTGELFF
cdr3_nt: TGTGCCTGGAGTGTCCGGGGGGGAACCGGGGAGCTGTTTTTT
d_call: TRBD2
clone_size: .
v_call: TRBV30
j_call: TRBJ2-2

cdr3_aa: CASSEGGQGVEAFF
cdr3_nt: TGTGCCAGCAGTGAGGGGGGGCAGGGGGTTGAAGCTTTCTTT
d_call: TRBD1
clone_size: once
v_call: TRBV2
j_call: TRBJ1-1

cdr3_aa: CASSEELYRGYYEQYF
cdr3_nt: TGTGCCAGCAGTGAAGAGCTGTACAGGGGTTACTACGAGCAGTACTTC
d_call: TRBD1
clone_size: .
v_call: TRBV6-1
j_call: TRBJ2-7

cdr3_aa: CASSQGHPANTEAFF
cdr3_nt: TGTGCCAGCAGCCAGGGACACCCGGCGAACACTGAAGCTTTCTTT
d_call: .
clone_size: .
v_call: TRBV2
j_call: TRBJ1-1

cdr3_aa: CASSLGIQETQYF
cdr3_nt: TGTGCCAGCAGCTTGGGTATTCAAGAGACCCAGTACTTC
d_call: .
clone_size: .
v_call: TRBV4-2
j_call: TRBJ2-5

cdr3_aa: CAITGTGRDGYTF
cdr3_nt: TGTGCCATCACCGGGACAGGGAGGGATGGCTACACCTTC
d_call: TRBD1
clone_size: .
v_call: TRBV10-3
j_call: TRBJ1-2

cdr3_aa: CASSPLAGSDEQYF
cdr3_nt: TGTGCCAGTAGTCCACTAGCGGGAAGCGACGAGCAGTACTTC
d_call: TRBD2
clone_size: .
v_call: TRBV19
j_call: TRBJ2-7

cdr3_aa: CASRKGTYNEQFF
cdr3_nt: TGTGCCAGCAGAAAAGGGACCTACAATGAGCAGTTCTTC
d_call: .
clone_size: .
v_call: TRBV28
j_call: TRBJ2-1

cdr3_aa: CASSQVVRQGSNSPLHF
cdr3_nt: TGCGCCAGCAGCCAAGTGGTACGCCAGGGATCTAATTCACCCCTCCACTTT
d_call: .
clone_size: .
v_call: TRBV4-1
j_call: TRBJ1-6

cdr3_aa: CSAPGVYGYTF
cdr3_nt: TGCAGTGCGCCCGGGGTGTATGGCTACACCTTC
d_call: .
clone_size: .
v_call: TRBV20-1
j_call: TRBJ1-2

cdr3_aa: CAIDSPLRNEQFF
cdr3_nt: TGTGCCATCGACTCCCCCTTGCGCAATGAGCAGTTCTTC
d_call: .
clone_size: .
v_call: TRBV10-3
j_call: TRBJ2-1

cdr3_aa: CASSSRTGGKFGYTF
cdr3_nt: TGTGCCAGCAGCTCCCGGACAGGGGGCAAGTTTGGCTACACCTTC
d_call: TRBD1
clone_size: .
v_call: TRBV7-8
j_call: TRBJ1-2

cdr3_aa: CASSPGTGFYNEQFF
cdr3_nt: TGTGCCAGCAGCCCCGGGACAGGGTTCTACAATGAGCAGTTCTTC
d_call: TRBD1
clone_size: .
v_call: TRBV2
j_call: TRBJ2-1

cdr3_aa: CASSFGWIWDRHSGANVLTF
cdr3_nt: TGTGCCAGCAGCTTTGGATGGATCTGGGACAGACACTCTGGGGCCAACGTCCTGACTTTC
d_call: TRBD1
clone_size: .
v_call: TRBV5-4
j_call: TRBJ2-6

cdr3_aa: CASSVDSGSYEQYF
cdr3_nt: TGTGCCAGCAGCGTAGACAGCGGGAGCTACGAGCAGTACTTC
d_call: TRBD2
clone_size: few
v_call: TRBV9
j_call: TRBJ2-7

cdr3_aa: CASSLGTVKETQYF
cdr3_nt: TGTGCCAGCAGCTTGGGGACAGTAAAGGAGACCCAGTACTTC
d_call: .
clone_size: .
v_call: TRBV5-4
j_call: TRBJ2-5

cdr3_aa: CASSWGDRNTEAFF
cdr3_nt: TGTGCCAGCAGTTGGGGGGACAGAAACACTGAAGCTTTCTTT
d_call: TRBD1
clone_size: .
v_call: TRBV5-4
j_call: TRBJ1-1

cdr3_aa: CATSRGGTSGTYEQYF
cdr3_nt: TGTGCCACCAGCAGAGGCGGGACTAGCGGGACCTACGAGCAGTACTTC
d_call: TRBD2
clone_size: .
v_call: TRBV15
j_call: TRBJ2-7

cdr3_aa: CASSTGAGLRGDQPQHF
cdr3_nt: TGTGCCAGTAGTACGGGGGCGGGGCTGAGAGGGGATCAGCCCCAGCATTTT
d_call: .
clone_size: .
v_call: TRBV19
j_call: TRBJ1-5